This T cell receptor beta chain was captured by sequencing in a study of siplizumab effects on memory and regulatory T cells. Study-wide findings and caveats: Naive T cells appeared more varied than memory cells and looked like key alloresponse contributors.

The CDR3 extends over 15 amino acids. V was clipped by 3 bases and J by 6 bases, with 17 bases between them. CDR1 and CDR2 (germline): SGHTA, FQGNSA. As to this clone: The antigen is not known.

Per sample, around 91,000 TCR templates were assayed. Using immunoSEQ multiplex PCR, the repertoire was profiled, and TCRdb retains in-frame clones only, with some absent. The data contain roughly 80,000 clones, roughly 86% of them seen just once; the ten biggest clones take up over 1.5%. The chain has TRBV7-2 and TRBJ1-1, with no clear D. The sample consisted of Tregs sorted from blood. The TCR originated in a human donor in good health. The CDR3 sequence: CASSFSAPTGPEAFF. DNA for the CDR3: TGTGCCAGCAGCTTTTCAGCCCCTACCGGCCCTGAAGCTTTCTTT.